The 11 T cell receptor beta chains given below trace back to one sample, sequenced in a study of molecular identifiers for immune sequencing clone quantification. TCRdb passed the PCR reads through MiXCR, listing each CDR3 protein once. This repertoire shows around 470,000 distinct CDR3 sequences, around 23% found once; its top ten account for 0.7% to 0.9%. Sequencing input: naive CD8+ T cells from blood, with Jurkat cell RNA spiked in. As for subset: FACS-sorted CD8+CD4-CCR7+CD45RA+ naive T cells. The origin of the receptors is a human donor in good health. Some libraries in this study had Jurkat cell RNA spiked in.

This clonotype was counted at least ten times. The J gene is TRBJ2-5, the V gene TRBV12-3 or TRBV12-4; D possibly corresponds to TRBD1 (7 bases). The CDR3 has 14 residues. The germline V and J ends were trimmed by 6 bases and 5 bases, with 16 bases remaining between them. The chain's CDR3 is CASSHPGGSETQYF. CDR3 coding DNA: TGTGCCAGCAGCCACCCAGGGGGGTCGGAGACCCAGTACTTC.

The chain combines TRBV7-9 with TRBJ2-1; TRBD2 agrees at 9 bases. The CDR3 length is 18 residues. Germline values: CDR1 SEHNR, CDR2 FQNEAQ (reference sequence). V dropped 1 base and J dropped 2; count of bases not matched to a gene: 9. The DNA for the CDR3 is TGTGCCAGCAGCTTAGAACCGGGACTAGCTATTCCCTACAATGAGCAGTTCTTC. It is translated as CASSLEPGLAIPYNEQFF.

The CDR3 reads CARPQKMPAVQYF. The CDR3, as DNA: TGTGCCCGCCCCCAAAAAATGCCCGCGGTGCAGTACTTC. V gene TRBV28 combines with J gene TRBJ2-7; D not certain. Germline CDR1 MDHEN, CDR2 SYDVKM. The CDR3 consists of 13 residues. Trimming cost V 11 bases and J 9 bases, with 23 bases left between them.

The sample holds many counts of this clonotype. The V call is TRBV4-1, the J call TRBJ2-1, with 7 bases fitting TRBD1. The CDR3 consists of 14 residues. Germline V gives CDR1 MGHRA, CDR2 YSYEKL. The V and J ends lost 0 bases and 8 bases, in that order; junction bases with no gene match: 4. The chain's CDR3 is CASSQDTGVYEQFF. The DNA of the CDR3 is TGCGCCAGCAGCCAAGATACAGGGGTCTATGAGCAGTTCTTC.

This clonotype came up many times. This chain connects TRBV30 to TRBJ2-3; TRBD2 matches 11 bases. Germline V gives CDR1 GTSNPN, CDR2 SVGIG (reference sequence). The CDR3 covers 15 residues. Trimming at V came to 1 base and at J to 3 bases, leaving 3 bases not matched to a gene. CDR3 protein: CAWSEGLAETDTQYF. DNA for the CDR3: TGTGCCTGGAGTGAGGGACTAGCGGAGACAGATACGCAGTATTTT.

This clonotype was observed a few times. The chain carries TRBV13 and TRBJ2-5; no reliable D call. The V end was cut by 1 base, the J end by 1 base, with 7 bases between. This CDR3 has 14 residues. CDR1 PRHDT and CDR2 FYEKMQ come from the germline V gene (reference sequence). The CDR3 bases are TGTGCCAGCAGCTTAGAGGAGACCCAAGAGACCCAGTACTTC. It codes for CASSLEETQETQYF.

To note about this clonotype: The germline gene is not matched at one end of the junction; a read error may be the cause. The chain recombines TRBV6-2 or TRBV6-3 with TRBJ1-1, with D possibly TRBD1 on 5 matching bases. The germline gives CDR1 MNHEY, CDR2 SVGEGT. The CDR3 runs to 14 residues. The CDR3 DNA is TGTGCCAGCAGTTCCGACAAACTCGGGACTGGAGCTTTCTTT. Translation: CASSSDKLGTGAFF.

The chain couples TRBV9 to TRBJ2-7; D not resolved. V gave up 0 bases and J gave up 0 bases, with 13 bases separating them. Germline assignment: CDR1 SGDLS and CDR2 YYNGEE. The CDR3 loop spans 16 amino acids. The CDR3 DNA reads TGTGCCAGCAGCGTAGGAGGTACGGCCGGCTCCTACGAGCAGTACTTC. Its protein is CASSVGGTAGSYEQYF.

This clonotype was seen more than once but under ten times. The chain employs TRBV20-1 and TRBJ1-2; 7 bases are shared with TRBD1. The trim removed 8 bases at V and 8 bases at J, leaving 5 bases unmatched. Germline values: CDR1 DFQATT, CDR2 SNEGSKA (reference sequence). The CDR3 is 10 residues long. CDR3 nucleotide sequence: TGCAGTCCCACAGGGGACGGCTACACCTTC. Translated, it gives CSPTGDGYTF.

This clonotype was observed a handful of times. The gene calls are TRBV4-1 and TRBJ2-1; 8 nucleotides match TRBD2. Per germline, CDR1 MGHRA and CDR2 YSYEKL. This CDR3 has 16 amino acids. Losses at the gene ends were 4 bases for V and 5 bases for J; bases not matched to a gene: 10. The CDR3: CASSPTGTRENNEQFF. The CDR3 DNA reads TGCGCCAGCAGCCCCACTGGGACTAGGGAGAACAATGAGCAGTTCTTC.

This clonotype has at least ten counts. CDR3 in DNA: TGTGCCAGCAGCCTCCCGTCCCGGGACACTGAAGCTTTCTTT. It specifies CASSLPSRDTEAFF. The rearrangement links TRBV4-2 to TRBJ1-1; the D is unclear. V lost 4 bases, J lost 3 bases, and 12 bases lay in between. Germline CDR1 and CDR2: LGHNA and YNFKEQ. This CDR3 is 14 amino acids long.